This TCR beta chain stems from a study of OX40 agonist ivuxolimab in advanced cancers. Study background: A diagnosis of hepatocellular carcinoma, melanoma, renal cell or head and neck cancer was present in dose-escalation patients. Under the entry rules, prior anti-PD-1, anti-PD-L1 or anti-CTLA-4 therapy was allowed, and approximately 36% had some.

Sequenced by immunoSEQ multiplex PCR; TCRdb stores in-frame clones only, minus some. The sample lists about 60,000 clones, about 94% occurring once. Study-level findings and limits: Researchers did not determine the expanded peripheral T cells' antigen specificity.

Trimming cost V 1 base and J 5 bases, with 15 bases left between them. CDR1 and CDR2 from the germline V gene are LNHDA and SQIVND (reference sequence). The CDR3 sequence is 16 residues long. As concerns this clone: Its specificity is unknown.

Researchers took blood at baseline, on cycle 4 day 1, and on cycle 7 day 1. The sequences come from CD4+ or CD8+ T cells sorted from blood, collected in a trial of the OX40 agonist ivuxolimab. The sequence was obtained from an adult with an advanced solid tumor such as melanoma, head and neck, liver or kidney cancer. The chain joins TRBV19 to TRBJ2-4; tentative D call: TRBD1 (7 bases). Here the CDR3 reads CASSIGAGGPQNIQYF. In nucleotides, the CDR3 is TGTGCCAGTAGTATAGGGGCAGGGGGGCCCCAAAACATTCAGTACTTC.